This T cell receptor (beta chain) was recovered during a study of blood T cell repertoires in COVID-19. Study background: The study drew acute and convalescent COVID-19 samples from the United States, Italy and Spain. Nucleic acid was either cDNA or gDNA, and it came from T cells, B-cell-depleted T cells, or PBMCs.

The V end was cut by 7 bases, the J end by 8 bases, with 9 bases between. Per germline, CDR1 DFQATT and CDR2 SNEGSKA (reference sequence). The CDR3 contains 10 residues. Per the original methods: It was from reference gene primer amplification that nucleated cell counts were estimated. The protocol was immunoSEQ multiplex PCR, while the TCRdb copy is restricted to in-frame clones and leaves out a portion. Clonal size and the V and J genes are those of that table, whereas D and trimming came from the DNA. The sample yields about 250,000 clones, roughly 85% seen once. A few counts support this clone. This rearrangement joins TRBV20-1 to TRBJ2-1; tentative D call: TRBD2 (5 bases). This TCR was sampled from a man aged 50-59 years with active or convalescent COVID-19. The specimen sequenced was peripheral blood. CDR3 nucleotides: TGCAGTGTTCGGGGTGATGAGCAGTTCTTC. The encoded protein is CSVRGDEQFF.